This T cell receptor (beta chain) was obtained from a study of Ad26.COV2.S vaccination and SARS-CoV-2 variants. Overall study results and limits: Compared with placebo recipients, vaccine recipients had higher spike-specific TCR breadth. Placebo recipients and vaccine recipients were similar in non-spike TCR breadth. Spike-specific responses of CD8+ and CD4+ T cells were reported to display substantial breadth after vaccination.

The V gene's germline CDR1 is SGDLS and CDR2 YYNGEE. The CDR3 is 14 amino acids. Trimming left V 0 bases short and J 2 bases short, with 9 bases between. Measured with immunoSEQ multiplex PCR; TCRdb has only the in-frame clones, and not every one. The sample shows hundreds of thousands of clones, more than 70% of them seen only once. Treatment denoted: 15 to 20 received Ad26.COV2.S at low or high dose, single or two shots; roughly five received placebo; per-sample allocation not given. Sampling occurred on day 63 after the first vaccine or placebo injection. On this clone: The antigen remains unidentified.

The source was peripheral blood, collected in a trial of Ad26.COV2.S vaccine versus placebo. This clonotype originated in a person between 18 and 59 years old who received the Ad26.COV2.S COVID-19 vaccine or a placebo. The V gene is TRBV9, the J gene TRBJ2-7; D is unclear. The CDR3 nucleotides are TGTGCCAGCAGCGTAGCTGTGGAGACCTACGAGCAGTACTTC. As protein: CASSVAVETYEQYF.